The next 15 T cell receptor beta chains were all read from a single sample in a study of CD8 T cells in ankylosing spondylitis. Study conclusions and caveats: What seemed typical of ankylosing spondylitis blood was a TCR beta motif built from under 10 highly homologous variants.

Antigens of these TCRs are unknown. TCRdb redid the calling of the 5' RACE reads with MiXCR, one entry per CDR3 protein. The table shows a few hundred thousand distinct CDR3 sequences, with less than 9.5% occurring only once. The sample comprised blood, either unsorted or a sorted T cell fraction (not recorded which). The receptors originated from a male donor with ankylosing spondylitis.

J is TRBJ2-7 and V is TRBV7-2; D is ambiguous. CDR3 length: 13 amino acids. The germline V gene has CDR1 SGHTA and CDR2 FQGNSA. V lost 5 bases, J lost 7 bases, and 15 bases lay in between. The CDR3 region has the DNA TGTGCCAGCAGCGTAGGCCCCCACCGGGAGCAGTACTTC. Translated, it gives CASSVGPHREQYF.

This clonotype was observed a few times. This sequence joins TRBV4-1 and TRBJ2-1, with a possible D match to TRBD2 (6 bases). This CDR3 contains 17 residues. Germline-derived CDR1 and CDR2 are MGHRA and YSYEKL. Trimming took 2 bases from V and 2 from J, leaving 16 bases between them. CDR3 in amino acids: CASSQLGSASAYNEQFF. CDR3 DNA: TGCGCCAGCAGCCAATTAGGATCGGCTAGCGCCTACAATGAGCAGTTCTTC.

This clonotype was seen a few times. The chain combines TRBV30 with TRBJ1-1, with D unresolved. Germline V gene data show CDR1 as GTSNPN and CDR2 as SVGIG (reference sequence). V lost 1 base and J lost 1, with 7 bases in between. This CDR3 has 13 amino acids. CDR3 region: CAWSAHRNTEAFF. The DNA for the CDR3 is TGTGCCTGGAGTGCCCATAGGAACACTGAAGCTTTCTTT.

The chain uses TRBV10-3 and TRBJ1-5; the match to TRBD1 covers 11 bases. The V segment lost 5 bases and the J segment 3 bases; nucleotides outside the gene matches: 12. Germline CDR1 reads ENHRY; CDR2 reads SYGVKD. This CDR3 has 18 amino acids. DNA for the CDR3: TGTGCCATCAGTCCCGGGACAGGGGGAAAAGAGGTCAATCAGCCCCAGCATTTT. Translation gives CAISPGTGGKEVNQPQHF.

In this sample, this clonotype turned up many times. This chain connects TRBV5-5 to TRBJ1-1; 8 nucleotides line up with TRBD1. Germline CDR1 and CDR2: SGHKS and YYEKEE (reference sequence). The V and J ends lost 4 bases and 4 bases, in that order; junction bases with no gene match: 6. The CDR3 loop spans 14 amino acids. The DNA for the CDR3 is TGTGCCAGCAGCGGACAGGGTCTCGTCACTGAAGCTTTCTTT. Its translation is CASSGQGLVTEAFF.

This clonotype was counted at least ten times. The CDR3 DNA reads as TGTGCCAGCAGTTTGACAGGGTCCTACGAGCAGTACTTC. Its protein is CASSLTGSYEQYF. The genes are TRBV27 and TRBJ2-7, with 7 nucleotides matching TRBD1. The V segment lost 3 bases and the J segment 1 base; nucleotides outside the gene matches: 0. Germline CDR1 is MNHEY and CDR2 is SMNVEV (reference sequence). The CDR3 is made up of 13 amino acids.

This clonotype was observed a handful of times. This chain joins TRBV7-2 and TRBJ2-7; 7 bases fit TRBD1. This CDR3 has 13 amino acids. The V and J ends lost 3 bases and 2 bases, in that order; junction bases with no gene match: 1. Germline CDR1 reads SGHTA; CDR2 reads FQGNSA. CDR3 in amino acids: CASSFQGAYEQYF. The CDR3, as DNA: TGTGCCAGCAGCTTCCAGGGGGCCTACGAGCAGTACTTC.

The sample holds a few counts of this clonotype. The chain recombines TRBV19 with TRBJ2-2; 10 nucleotides line up with TRBD2. Germline values: CDR1 LNHDA, CDR2 SQIVND (reference sequence). J was trimmed by 7 bases and V by 4 bases; bases with no gene match: 0. The CDR3 contains 13 residues. Here the CDR3 DNA reads TGTGCCAGTAGTAGACTAGCGGGCGGGGAGCTGTTTTTT. It encodes CASSRLAGGELFF.

The J gene is TRBJ2-3, the V gene TRBV4-1; 13 bases map to TRBD2. V shed 3 bases, J shed 4 bases, and the junction held 7 bases outside the gene matches. The CDR3 is 17 amino acids. Germline V gene sequence: CDR1 MGHRA, CDR2 YSYEKL. This CDR3 is CASSQAGLAGLADTQYF. The CDR3 DNA is TGCGCCAGCAGCCAGGCGGGACTAGCGGGATTAGCAGATACGCAGTATTTT.

This clonotype was counted ten times or more. The CDR3 nucleotides read TGTGCCACTGACGGAAGAGGGAACGGTGAAAAACTGTTTTTT. Translation gives CATDGRGNGEKLFF. This chain joins TRBV28 and TRBJ1-4; unclear D gene. Trimming removed 10 bases at V and 7 bases at J, with 19 bases between. Germline-derived CDR1 and CDR2 are MDHEN and SYDVKM. The CDR3 loop spans 14 amino acids. Variable domain in full (rest from reference TRBV28 and TRBJ1-4): DVKVTQSSRYLVKRTGEKVFLECVQDMDHENMFWYRQDPGLGLRLIYFSYDVKMKEKGDIPEGYSVSREKKERFSLILESASTNQTSMYLCATDGRGNGEKLFFGSGTQLSVL.

This clonotype has at least ten counts. V and J are TRBV18 and TRBJ2-1; D assignment may be TRBD1 or TRBD2 (5 bases each). CDR3 size: 16 residues. Trimming took off 2 bases at V and 8 bases at J, with 19 bases between the two ends. CDR1 is KGHSH, CDR2 LQKENI, per germline. The CDR3 here is CASSPTDTGAVYEQFF. CDR3 DNA: TGTGCCAGCTCACCAACGGACACCGGGGCCGTTTATGAGCAGTTCTTC.

The V call is TRBV7-7, the J call TRBJ2-1, with 14 nucleotides matching TRBD2. The V gene's germline CDR1 is SSHAT and CDR2 FNYEAQ (reference sequence). This CDR3 contains 14 residues. The DNA of the CDR3 is TGTGCGACCCGTGGACTAGCGGGAGGCAATGAGCAGTTCTTC. The encoded protein is CATRGLAGGNEQFF.

In its sample, this clonotype was seen a few times. The rearrangement joins TRBV28 to TRBJ2-5; 8 positions match TRBD2. Germline V lookup: CDR1 MDHEN, CDR2 SYDVKM. The CDR3 length is 15 residues. The trim removed 6 bases at V and 6 bases at J, leaving 12 bases unmatched. This CDR3 reads CASSLMTGRGQTQYF. The DNA of the CDR3 is TGTGCCAGCAGCCTTATGACCGGGAGGGGCCAGACCCAGTACTTC.

This clonotype was picked up a small number of times. This chain links TRBV7-3 with TRBJ2-2, with D uncertain. Germline-derived CDR1 and CDR2 are SGHTA and FQGTGA. V lost 6 bases, J lost 4 bases, and 6 bases lay in between. This CDR3 comprises 12 residues. In DNA, the CDR3 is TGTGCCAGCAGTTTCACCACCGGGGAGCTGTTTTTT. Encoded protein: CASSFTTGELFF.

In this sample, this clonotype turned up a few times. The J gene is TRBJ2-7, the V gene TRBV18, with TRBD2 matching 9 bases. CDR1 is KGHSH and CDR2 is LQKENI in the germline V gene. This CDR3 is built from 17 residues. Losses at the gene ends were 6 bases for V and 0 bases for J; bases not matched to a gene: 12. CDR3 nucleotide sequence: TGTGCCAGCTCGCACGAGGGGATGGGACTAGCCTCCTACGAGCAGTACTTC. It translates to CASSHEGMGLASYEQYF.